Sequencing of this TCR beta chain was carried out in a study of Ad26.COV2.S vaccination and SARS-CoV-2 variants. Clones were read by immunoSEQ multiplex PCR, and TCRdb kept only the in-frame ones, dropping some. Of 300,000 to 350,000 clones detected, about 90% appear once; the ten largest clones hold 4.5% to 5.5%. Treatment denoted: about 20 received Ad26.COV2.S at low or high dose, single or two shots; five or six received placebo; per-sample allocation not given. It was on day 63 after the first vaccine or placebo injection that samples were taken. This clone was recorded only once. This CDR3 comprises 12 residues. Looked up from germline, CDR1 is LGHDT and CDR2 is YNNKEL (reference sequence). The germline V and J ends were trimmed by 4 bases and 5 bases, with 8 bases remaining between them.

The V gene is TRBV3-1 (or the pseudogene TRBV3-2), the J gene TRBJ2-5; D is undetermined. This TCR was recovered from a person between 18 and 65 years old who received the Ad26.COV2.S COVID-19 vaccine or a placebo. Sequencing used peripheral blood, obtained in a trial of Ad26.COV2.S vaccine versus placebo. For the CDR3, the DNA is TGTGCCAGCAGCCTAGCAGTCGAGACCCAGTACTTC. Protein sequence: CASSLAVETQYF.